This T cell receptor (beta chain) was identified in a study of cytomegalovirus exposure and HLA in healthy donors. Germline CDR1 reads MNHEY; CDR2 reads SVGAGI. This CDR3 contains 12 residues. V was pared by 2 bases and J by 4 bases, with 6 bases between. The PCR was carried out with 60 Vbeta primers and 13 Jbeta primers. TCRdb's table, derived via immunoSEQ multiplex PCR, lists solely in-frame clones and lacks some. The profile shows roughly 170,000 clones, more than 65% of them singletons. For this clone: The sample contains more than one DNA sequence encoding this CDR3.

Sequencing was carried out using PBMCs. The sequence came from a girl aged 2-10 years in good health and CMV-seropositive. The V gene is TRBV6-5, the J gene TRBJ2-7; possibly TRBD1 for D (5 bases). The CDR3 loop reads CASSYTGYEQYF. The CDR3 DNA reads as TGTGCCAGCAGTTACACAGGTTACGAGCAGTACTTC.